These 26 T cell receptor beta chains were all obtained from the same sample, sequenced in a study of cytomegalovirus exposure and HLA in healthy donors. Assay: immunoSEQ multiplex PCR; the TCRdb copy retains only in-frame clones and omits some. The table lists more than 250,000 clones, 86% of them singletons. The sample was PBMCs. These receptor sequences come from a woman under 30 in good health and CMV-seronegative.

This chain connects TRBV11-2 to TRBJ2-1, with 7 bases identical to TRBD1. V trimming: 5 bases; J trimming: 6 bases; junction bases outside the gene matches: 13. CDR1 and CDR2 (germline): SGHAT, FQNNGV. The CDR3 covers 16 residues. DNA of the CDR3: TGTGCCAGCAGCACCCGACAGGGTTGGATGGCCAATGAGCAGTTCTTC. Protein sequence: CASSTRQGWMANEQFF.

The V gene is TRBV12-2, the J gene TRBJ2-2; the table assigns TRBD1, which was not confirmed against the DNA. TRBV12-2 is a pseudogene. CDR3 size: 16 residues. The CDR3 DNA is TGTGCAAGTCGCTTAACCGGACAGGAAGGGCATTGGGAGCTGTTTTTT. It specifies CASRLTGQEGHWELFF.

The V and J genes are TRBV27 and TRBJ2-1, with D tentatively TRBD2 (6 bases). CDR1 is MNHEY and CDR2 is SMNVEV in the germline V gene (reference sequence). V lost 1 base and J lost 7, with 8 bases in between. The CDR3 runs 13 residues. CDR3 DNA sequence: TGTGCCAGCAGTTTATTAGCGGCTAATGAGCAGTTCTTC. The encoded protein is CASSLLAANEQFF.

There are a few counts of this clone. V usage is TRBV20-1 and J usage is TRBJ1-1, with D unresolved. The CDR3 extends over 11 amino acids. The V gene's germline CDR1 is DFQATT and CDR2 SNEGSKA (reference sequence). V shed 7 bases and J shed 1 base, with 7 bases lying between them. The CDR3 region is CSGLENTEAFF. The CDR3 bases are TGCAGTGGACTGGAGAACACTGAAGCTTTCTTT.

The rearrangement joins TRBV9 to TRBJ2-7, with 10 positions matching TRBD1. Germline V lookup: CDR1 SGDLS, CDR2 YYNGEE. This CDR3 contains 16 residues. Unmatched junction bases numbered 9, after V lost 2 bases and J lost 4 bases. The CDR3 loop is CASSVSSGTGAYEQYF. CDR3 in DNA: TGTGCCAGCAGCGTCTCCTCCGGGACAGGGGCGTACGAGCAGTACTTC.

The chain employs TRBV7-9 and TRBJ1-2; D is ambiguous. CDR3 length: 13 amino acids. In germline, CDR1 is SEHNR, CDR2 FQNEAQ (reference sequence). CDR3 loop: CACERGRGYGYTF. The CDR3 DNA reads TGTGCTTGTGAACGCGGGCGGGGCTATGGCTACACCTTC. The complete variable domain, with remaining parts taken from reference TRBV7-9 and TRBJ1-2, reads DTGVSQNPRHKITKRGQNVTFRCDPISEHNRLYWYRQTLGQGPEFLTYFQNEAQLEKSRLLSDRFSAERPKGSFSTLEIQRTEQGDSAMYLCACERGRGYGYTFGSGTRLTVV.

The chain joins TRBV11-1 to TRBJ2-7, with D possibly being TRBD2 (6 bases). CDR3 length equals 17 residues. CDR1 is SGHAT and CDR2 is FQDESV in the germline V gene (reference sequence). The V end was cut by 2 bases, the J end by 1 base, with 18 bases between. This CDR3 reads CASSLTRSGDGSYEQYF. CDR3 nucleotide sequence: TGTGCCAGCAGCTTAACCCGATCGGGGGATGGGTCCTACGAGCAGTACTTC.

The rearrangement joins TRBV27 to TRBJ1-2; TRBD1 matches 7 bases. Germline loops: CDR1 MNHEY, CDR2 SMNVEV (reference sequence). The V gene end was trimmed by 5 bases and the J gene end by 2 bases; junction bases not matched to a gene: 8. This CDR3 contains 15 residues. The CDR3 protein is CASSPIGQENYGYTF. The DNA for the CDR3 is TGTGCCAGCAGTCCCATAGGACAGGAAAACTATGGCTACACCTTC.

As for this clone: A clone one base away is much larger, so this may be a read error. This chain connects TRBV2 to TRBJ2-2; 8 bases align to TRBD2. The CDR3 length is 15 residues. V dropped 6 bases and J dropped 0; count of bases not matched to a gene: 3. CDR1 is SNHLY, CDR2 FYNNEI, per germline. CDR3 DNA: TGTGCCAGCAGCCCGGGACTAGCGAACACCGGGGAGCTGTTTTTT. Its protein is CASSPGLANTGELFF.

This chain links TRBV12-5 with TRBJ1-3; possibly TRBD1 for D (5 bases). The CDR3 runs to 13 residues. Germline assignment: CDR1 LGHNT and CDR2 FRNRAP. Between the trimmed V and J ends, which lost 6 bases and 4 bases, there was a span of 10 bases. CDR3 sequence reads: CASGPGGGNTIYF. The CDR3 DNA follows: TGTGCTAGTGGCCCGGGGGGGGGAAACACCATATATTTT. Drawing the rest from reference TRBV12-5 and TRBJ1-3, the complete variable domain is DARVTQTPRHKVTEMGQEVTMRCQPILGHNTVFWYRQTMMQGLELLAYFRNRAPLDDSGMPKDRFSAEMPDATLATLKIQPSEPRDSAVYFCASGPGGGNTIYFGEGSWLTVV.

The rearrangement joins TRBV28 to TRBJ1-1, with D possibly matching TRBD1 (5 bases). Germline CDR1 is MDHEN and CDR2 is SYDVKM. This CDR3 has 16 amino acids. Trimming pared 3 bases from V and 0 bases from J, leaving 14 bases between. The CDR3 region has the DNA TGTGCCAGCAGTTTGCGGGGACCCGGGATGAACACTGAAGCTTTCTTT. Translated: CASSLRGPGMNTEAFF.

This chain links TRBV4-1 with TRBJ1-1; D perhaps matches TRBD1 (6 bases). V gave up 4 bases and J gave up 11 bases, with 35 bases separating them. CDR1 is MGHRA and CDR2 is YSYEKL in the germline V gene. This CDR3 region has 19 residues. The chain's CDR3 is CASSRTEPTLTAGGLGAFF. The CDR3 DNA is TGCGCCAGCAGCCGAACAGAGCCGACGCTTACAGCCGGGGGGCTAGGGGCTTTCTTT.

In this sample, this clone turned up a few times. Within the sample, other DNA sequences also encode this same CDR3. V is TRBV5-1 and J is TRBJ1-1; D is unclear. The CDR3 has 13 amino acids. The germline CDR1 and CDR2 sequences are SGHRS and YFSETQ. The V gene lost 0 bases and the J gene lost 3 bases, with 6 bases spanning the gap. Here the CDR3 DNA reads TGCGCCAGCAGCTTGGGAGCCGACACTGAAGCTTTCTTT. Its protein is CASSLGADTEAFF.

The gene calls are TRBV6-1 and TRBJ1-3; 9 nucleotides agree with TRBD1. There are 15 residues in the CDR3. Germline lookup yields CDR1 MNHNS and CDR2 SASEGT. With V trimmed by 6 bases and J by 5 bases, 8 bases remained unmatched. The CDR3 protein is CASSRDRVRRNTIYF. The CDR3 bases are TGTGCCAGCAGCAGGGACAGGGTCAGGAGAAACACCATATATTTT.

The chain employs TRBV10-3 and TRBJ2-2; maybe TRBD2 (6 bases). Per the germline V gene, CDR1 is ENHRY and CDR2 is SYGVKD. CDR3 length equals 14 residues. Trimming took 8 bases from V and 4 from J, leaving 14 bases between them. CDR3 nucleotides: TGTGCCATCGGGACTTTCAGTACCACCGGGGAGCTGTTTTTT. As protein: CAIGTFSTTGELFF.

This chain connects TRBV2 to TRBJ2-3; 10 positions agree with TRBD2. CDR1 is SNHLY, CDR2 FYNNEI, per germline. The CDR3 extends over 15 amino acids. V shed 4 bases, J shed 7 bases, and the junction held 8 bases outside the gene matches. CDR3 region: CASSVSSGRGNTQYF. The CDR3 nucleotides are TGTGCCAGCAGTGTAAGCAGCGGGAGGGGGAATACGCAGTATTTT.

The chain carries TRBV21-1 and TRBJ1-2; the table's D gene call, TRBD1, was not cross checked with the DNA. TRBV21-1 is flagged as a pseudogene. The CDR3 extends over 16 amino acids. The CDR3, as DNA: TGTGCCAGCAGCAAAGAGGGGGGGACAGGGGTGTATGGCTACACCTTC. Translating gives CASSKEGGTGVYGYTF.

The chain couples TRBV27 to TRBJ2-7; D is uncertain. This CDR3 has 15 amino acids. Germline V gives CDR1 MNHEY, CDR2 SMNVEV (reference sequence). Trimming left V 0 bases short and J 9 bases short, with 18 bases between. CDR3 region: CASSLSRSNLRGQYF. CDR3 coding DNA: TGTGCCAGCAGTTTATCGAGAAGTAACCTCCGCGGGCAGTACTTC.

The chain has TRBV10-3 and TRBJ1-2; 7 nucleotides agree with TRBD1. This CDR3 is 12 amino acids long. The germline V gene has CDR1 ENHRY and CDR2 SYGVKD. Trimming at V came to 4 bases and at J to 6 bases, leaving 2 bases not matched to a gene. The CDR3 sequence is CAISVQGDGYTF. In nucleotides, the CDR3 is TGTGCCATCAGTGTCCAGGGGGATGGCTACACCTTC.

The genes are TRBV2 and TRBJ2-1; TRBD2 matches 8 bases. CDR3 length equals 14 residues. The junction had 5 bases not matched to a gene; V was cut back by 4 bases and J by 6 bases. Germline V gene data show CDR1 as SNHLY and CDR2 as FYNNEI. The CDR3 region is CASSVLAGINEQFF. In DNA form, the CDR3 reads TGTGCCAGCAGTGTGTTAGCGGGGATCAATGAGCAGTTCTTC.

This clone showed up just a few times. The chain couples TRBV19 to TRBJ1-5, with 10 bases fitting TRBD1. Germline CDR1 LNHDA, CDR2 SQIVND (reference sequence). The CDR3 runs to 13 residues. V was clipped by 6 bases and J by 5 bases; unmatched bases: 1. The DNA for the CDR3 is TGTGCCAGTAGCGGGACAGGGGATCAGCCCCAGCATTTT. This translates into CASSGTGDQPQHF.

The rearrangement joins TRBV20-1 to TRBJ2-1, with D tentatively TRBD2 (6 bases). Germline CDR1 DFQATT, CDR2 SNEGSKA (reference sequence). This CDR3 has 11 amino acids. The chain's CDR3 is CSGSSYNEQFF. The CDR3 DNA reads as TGCAGCGGGAGCTCCTACAATGAGCAGTTCTTC.

V usage is TRBV28 and J usage is TRBJ1-1, with D perhaps matching TRBD1 (5 bases). The CDR3 covers 13 residues. In germline, CDR1 is MDHEN, CDR2 SYDVKM. Trimming removed 6 bases from V and 4 bases from J, with 12 bases in between. CDR3 in DNA: TGTGCCAGCAGGCCCGGGGGGACCACTGAAGCTTTCTTT. Amino acid sequence: CASRPGGTTEAFF.

J is TRBJ1-3 and V is TRBV6-5; D not resolved. The CDR3 length is 16 residues. V dropped 2 bases and J dropped 1 base, with 12 bases sitting between them. Germline-derived CDR1 and CDR2 are MNHEY and SVGAGI. The CDR3 sequence is CASSYERGRSGNTIYF. The CDR3 DNA reads as TGTGCCAGCAGTTACGAACGGGGTCGGTCTGGAAACACCATATATTTT.

In its sample, this clone was seen once. The V call is TRBV5-1, the J call TRBJ1-3; maybe TRBD1 (6 bases). With 6 bases removed from V and 7 bases from J, the gap between germline ends came to 17 bases. The CDR3 covers 14 residues. Germline CDR1 reads SGHRS; CDR2 reads YFSETQ. In nucleotides, the CDR3 is TGCGCCAGCACCCCGGGGGGCCAGGGTAACACCATATATTTT. Translating gives CASTPGGQGNTIYF.

The chain carries TRBV5-1 and TRBJ1-1; 7 bases align to TRBD1. With 4 bases clipped from V and 0 bases from J, the junction kept 12 bases outside the gene matches. Germline lookup yields CDR1 SGHRS and CDR2 YFSETQ. The length of the CDR3 is 17 residues. CDR3 in amino acids: CASSPTQGDIVNTEAFF. For the CDR3, the DNA is TGCGCCAGCAGCCCCACCCAGGGGGACATAGTGAACACTGAAGCTTTCTTT.